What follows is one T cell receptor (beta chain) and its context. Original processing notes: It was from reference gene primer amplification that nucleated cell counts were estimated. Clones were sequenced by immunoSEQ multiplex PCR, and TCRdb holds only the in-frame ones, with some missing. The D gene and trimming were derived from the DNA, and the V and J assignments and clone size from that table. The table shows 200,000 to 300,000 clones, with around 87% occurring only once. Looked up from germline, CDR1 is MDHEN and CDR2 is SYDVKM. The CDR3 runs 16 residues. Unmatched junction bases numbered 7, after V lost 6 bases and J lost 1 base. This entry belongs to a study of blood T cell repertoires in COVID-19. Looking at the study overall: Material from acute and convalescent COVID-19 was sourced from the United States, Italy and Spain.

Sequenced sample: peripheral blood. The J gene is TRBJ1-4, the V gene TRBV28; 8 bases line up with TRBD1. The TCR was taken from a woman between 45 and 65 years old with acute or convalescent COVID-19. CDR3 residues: CASSTTGGETNEKLFF. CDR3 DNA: TGTGCCAGCAGCACCACAGGGGGAGAAACTAATGAAAAACTGTTTTTT.